The entry below gives a single TCR beta chain sequence along with its context. The protocol was immunoSEQ multiplex PCR, while the TCRdb copy is restricted to in-frame clones and leaves out a portion. The data show over 150,000 clones, around nine tenths seen once. The data stem from a study of T cell responses to AZD1222 COVID-19 vaccine. This CDR3 has 15 amino acids. Germline-derived CDR1 and CDR2 are SGHRS and YFSETQ. The ends were cut back, 5 bases at V and 8 bases at J, with 22 bases in the middle. The TCR was taken from an adult who received the AZD1222 COVID-19 vaccine. The sequencing here drew on peripheral blood, taken 28 days after the second AZD1222 dose. V gene TRBV5-1 combines with J gene TRBJ1-2; tentative D call: TRBD1 (5 bases). The CDR3 DNA sequence: TGCGCCAGCAGTTCACCGGGACGCCAAGTAGAGGGCTACACCTTC. Protein sequence: CASSSPGRQVEGYTF. Filled out from reference TRBV5-1 and TRBJ1-2, the complete variable domain reads KAGVTQTPRYLIKTRGQQVTLSCSPISGHRSVSWYQQTPGQGLQFLFEYFSETQRNKGNFPGRFSGRQFSNSRSEMNVSTLELGDSALYLCASSSPGRQVEGYTFGSGTRLTVV.